These 15 T cell receptor beta chains were sequenced from one sample in a study of Graves' ophthalmopathy and Graves' hyperthyroidism. Amplified TCR beta CDR3 regions were obtained using RNA transcripts as template. First-round RT-PCR used HTBI primers; second-round multiplex PCR followed. TCRdb processed the multiplex PCR reads anew with MiXCR; each CDR3 protein has one entry. The sample carries about 400,000 distinct CDR3 sequences, about 16% recorded once. Sequencing was carried out using peripheral blood. The receptors were gathered from a woman aged 18-29 years with stable Graves' hyperthyroidism.

This clonotype was counted at least ten times. The chain has TRBV7-8 and TRBJ1-2; D uncertain. The CDR3 length is 14 residues. V was pared by 0 bases and J by 4 bases, with 9 bases between. Germline V gene data show CDR1 as SGHVS and CDR2 as FQNEAQ. The CDR3 nucleotides read TGTGCCAGCAGCTTAGCCTCCGGTACCTATGGCTACACCTTC. Its protein product is CASSLASGTYGYTF.

This clonotype has ten or more counts. The V gene is TRBV12-3 or TRBV12-4, the J gene TRBJ1-3; 9 bases line up with TRBD1. With 3 bases clipped from V and 4 bases from J, the junction kept 7 bases outside the gene matches. The CDR3 runs 16 residues. Here the CDR3 reads CASSFLGTGYGNTIYF. The CDR3 bases are TGTGCCAGCAGTTTCCTCGGGACAGGGTACGGAAACACCATATATTTT.

This clonotype was seen at least ten times. This chain links TRBV20-1 with TRBJ2-7; tentatively, D is TRBD1 (5 bases). V was trimmed by 0 bases and J by 3 bases, leaving 21 bases between them. The CDR3 contains 17 residues. Germline V CDR1 and CDR2: DFQATT, SNEGSKA (reference sequence). For the CDR3, the DNA is TGCAGTGCTAGAGAGAGTTCAGGGTCCGTGCCTATCTACGAGCAGTACTTC. Amino acid sequence: CSARESSGSVPIYEQYF.

This clonotype was picked up many times. This sequence joins TRBV11-2 and TRBJ1-1; tentatively, D is TRBD1 (5 bases). Germline assignment: CDR1 SGHAT and CDR2 FQNNGV. This CDR3 is 16 amino acids long. Trimming shortened V by 3 bases and J by 1 base, and 15 bases separated the two germline ends. The CDR3 sequence: CASSFPGRSGNTEAFF. Here the CDR3 DNA reads TGTGCCAGCAGCTTTCCAGGGCGGTCGGGGAACACTGAAGCTTTCTTT. Full variable domain (remainder filled in from reference TRBV11-2 and TRBJ1-1): EAGVAQSPRYKIIEKRQSVAFWCNPISGHATLYWYQQILGQGPKLLIQFQNNGVVDDSQLPKDRFSAERLKGVDSTLKIQPAKLEDSAVYLCASSFPGRSGNTEAFFGQGTRLTVV.

The V gene is TRBV29-1, the J gene TRBJ2-2; 7 bases align to TRBD1. V gave up 0 bases and J gave up 3 bases; unmatched junction bases: 7. Germline V CDR1 and CDR2: SQVTM, ANQGSEA. The CDR3 is 16 residues long. The CDR3 nucleotides read TGCAGCGTTGAAGATCGACAGGGCGGGTACACCGGGGAGCTGTTTTTT. It codes for CSVEDRQGGYTGELFF.

At least ten counts were recorded for this clonotype. The gene calls are TRBV5-1 and TRBJ1-2, with D hard to call. The CDR3 runs to 13 residues. Trimming stripped 4 bases from V and 2 bases from J, with 9 bases between. The germline V gene has CDR1 SGHRS and CDR2 YFSETQ. The CDR3: CASSREANYGYTF. In DNA, the CDR3 is TGCGCCAGCAGCCGCGAGGCAAACTATGGCTACACCTTC.

The sample holds a few counts of this clonotype. V gene TRBV20-1 combines with J gene TRBJ1-1; D not certain. The CDR3 has 13 amino acids. The V end was cut by 6 bases, the J end by 1 base, with 12 bases between. Germline loops: CDR1 DFQATT, CDR2 SNEGSKA (reference sequence). In DNA form, the CDR3 reads TGCAGTGCGCGCAACACTCCGAACACTGAAGCTTTCTTT. Protein: CSARNTPNTEAFF.

This clonotype appeared many times. V and J are TRBV24-1 and TRBJ1-2, with TRBD1 matching over 8 bases. The CDR3 has 14 residues. The trim removed 4 bases at V and 6 bases at J, leaving 6 bases unmatched. Germline CDR1 and CDR2: KGHDR and SFDVKD. The CDR3 protein is CATSDPDRDHGYTF. The CDR3 DNA follows: TGTGCCACCAGTGACCCGGACAGGGATCATGGCTACACCTTC.

This clonotype was detected many times. The chain carries TRBV19 and TRBJ1-2; 10 bases fit TRBD1. The germline V gene encodes CDR1 LNHDA and CDR2 SQIVND (reference sequence). The CDR3 is 14 residues long. V dropped 9 bases and J dropped 4; count of bases not matched to a gene: 8. The CDR3 loop is CASRQGAPSYGYTF. DNA of the CDR3: TGTGCCAGCCGACAGGGGGCGCCGAGCTATGGCTACACCTTC.

The rearrangement links TRBV12-3 or TRBV12-4 to TRBJ1-5; the match to TRBD1 covers 7 bases. The CDR3 loop spans 14 amino acids. V shed 6 bases, J shed 5 bases, and the junction held 7 bases outside the gene matches. In DNA form, the CDR3 reads TGTGCCAGCAGCACCCGGGACAGTGATCAGCCCCAGCATTTT. Protein product: CASSTRDSDQPQHF.

This clonotype showed up many times. This chain links TRBV6-2 or TRBV6-3 with TRBJ2-5, with 9 bases aligning to TRBD2. Trimming took 5 bases from V and 5 from J; bases not matched to a gene: 6. Per germline, CDR1 MNHEY and CDR2 SVGEGT. The CDR3 covers 14 residues. The CDR3 sequence is CASSPGTSWETQYF. The CDR3, as DNA: TGTGCCAGCAGTCCGGGGACTAGCTGGGAGACCCAGTACTTC.

This clonotype came up many times. The chain combines TRBV6-5 with TRBJ2-5; D is unresolved. Trimming shortened V by 3 bases and J by 5 bases, and 10 bases separated the two germline ends. The CDR3 runs 13 residues. Germline assignment: CDR1 MNHEY and CDR2 SVGAGI. In DNA form, the CDR3 reads TGTGCCAGCAGTTATCCAGGACGGGAGACCCAGTACTTC. Encoded protein: CASSYPGRETQYF.

The table lists this clonotype with many counts. The V call is TRBV18, the J call TRBJ1-5; a possible D gene is TRBD1 (5 bases). CDR3 length: 15 amino acids. Germline V gene data show CDR1 as KGHSH and CDR2 as LQKENI. V gave up 2 bases and J gave up 3 bases, with 11 bases separating them. The CDR3 spells CASSPTAGNNQPQHF. Written as DNA, the CDR3 is TGTGCCAGCTCACCAACGGCAGGGAACAATCAGCCCCAGCATTTT.

The CDR3 spells CSAREPGIGLHEQYF. DNA for the CDR3: TGCAGTGCTAGAGAGCCAGGGATAGGACTCCACGAGCAGTACTTC. The rearrangement links TRBV20-1 to TRBJ2-7; D tentatively fits TRBD1 or TRBD2 (5 bases each). Per the germline V gene, CDR1 is DFQATT and CDR2 is SNEGSKA (reference sequence). The V gene lost 0 bases and the J gene lost 5 bases, with 17 bases spanning the gap. This CDR3 is built from 15 residues.

This clonotype was seen ten or more times. V and J are TRBV2 and TRBJ1-5; 9 bases agree with TRBD1. The germline V gene has CDR1 SNHLY and CDR2 FYNNEI. The V gene end was trimmed by 7 bases and the J gene end by 6 bases; junction bases not matched to a gene: 10. The CDR3 totals 15 residues. The CDR3, as DNA: TGTGCCAGCACTTGGGACAGGGTAACGTCTCAGCCCCAGCATTTT. It yields the protein CASTWDRVTSQPQHF.